The subject of this entry is one T cell receptor (beta chain). Its antigen is unknown. The sequenced fragment ends 3 residues before the CDR3 boundary, so the rest is inferred from the germline J gene. Profiled with immunoSEQ multiplex PCR; TCRdb holds only in-frame clones, not every one. The sample data list about 22,000 clones. The data were taken from a study of T cells in women clearing cervical HPV infection. Germline assignment: CDR1 MNHNS and CDR2 SASEGT. CDR3 length equals 15 residues. Whole-study results and caveats: CIN3+ cases had significantly higher TCR richness than controls; evenness did not differ.

This TCR came from a woman aged 18 to 75 with a cervical HPV16 infection that either progressed to CIN3+ or cleared (not recorded which). The sequenced sample was blood buffy coat. The chain carries TRBV6-1 and TRBJ2-2, with D possibly matching TRBD1 (5 bases). CDR3 DNA (partial): TGTGCCAGCAGTGAATCGGTGTCTGGGGCCAACGTG. Its translation: CASSESVSGANV. In full, the CDR3 reads CASSESVSGANVLFF.